These 3 T cell receptor beta chains originate from one sample sequenced in a study of OX40 agonist ivuxolimab in advanced cancers. Produced via immunoSEQ multiplex PCR; TCRdb's table is partial and in-frame only. Of 85,000 or so clones in the sample, about 86% were seen once. This material consisted of CD4+ or CD8+ T cells sorted from blood, taken in a trial of the OX40 agonist ivuxolimab. Receptors were obtained from an adult with an advanced solid tumor such as melanoma, head and neck, liver or kidney cancer.

This chain joins TRBV5-6 and TRBJ1-1; D ambiguous. V lost 0 bases and J 12 bases, leaving 15 bases between the germline ends. The CDR3 contains 13 residues. CDR1 and CDR2 from the germline V gene are SGHDT and YYEEEE. The CDR3 DNA sequence: TGTGCCAGCAGCTTGGACCAGACGGACGTACCTTTCTTT. Its translation is CASSLDQTDVPFF.

V and J are TRBV29-1 and TRBJ2-5, with a possible D match to TRBD1 (5 bases). Germline V gene sequence: CDR1 SQVTM, CDR2 ANQGSEA. V shed 4 bases and J shed 5 bases, with 14 bases lying between them. The CDR3 loop spans 13 amino acids. As DNA, the CDR3 is TGCAGCGTTGTTCAGGCCAGGGTGGAGACCCAGTACTTC. This encodes CSVVQARVETQYF.

The chain carries TRBV7-6 and TRBJ2-7, with no clear D. Deletions cut 4 bases from V and 3 bases from J, with 16 bases between. CDR3 length: 15 amino acids. Germline V gene lookup returns CDR1 SGHVS and CDR2 FNYEAQ. The CDR3 DNA reads TGTGCCAGCAGCTCCCAGTCGGCAGGATACTACGAGCAGTACTTC. This translates into CASSSQSAGYYEQYF.